This T cell receptor (beta chain) was recorded in a study of blood T cell repertoires in COVID-19. Germline CDR1 LNHDA, CDR2 SQIVND (reference sequence). V lost 5 bases and J lost 4; bases outside the gene matches: 4. This CDR3 has 14 amino acids. Profiled with immunoSEQ multiplex PCR; TCRdb holds only in-frame clones, not every one. The table includes some 30,000 clones, over 75% detected once. The TCR was taken from a woman over 75 with COVID-19, enrolled during active disease. Sequenced material: peripheral blood. This chain links TRBV19 with TRBJ2-2; 7 bases agree with TRBD1. The CDR3 DNA reads TGTGCCAGTAGTGCGGACAGGAGCACCGGGGAGCTGTTTTTT. Protein: CASSADRSTGELFF.